This TCR beta chain was identified in a study of blood T cell repertoires in COVID-19 (dated by TCRdb to 2019 to 2021). A note on the overall study: The collaborator samples originated in the United States, Italy and Spain and spanned the acute and convalescent phases of COVID-19. The material from the prospective study consisted of cDNA or gDNA derived from T cells, B-cell-depleted T cells, or PBMCs. Where available, HLA class I and class II types were taken from metadata supplied by the sample provider and were not determined by assay-based typing. The samples were drawn from the first 160 participants of the ongoing ImmuneRACE study and from 950 to 1,500 subjects provided by 6 global collaborators. The repertoires were released in a freely available public database meant as a resource for research on the immune response to SARS-CoV-2. Sample metadata almost always included a de-identified subject ID, COVID-19 status, age in years and sex. Deeply sampled blood TCRbeta repertoires from subjects exposed to, actively infected with, or recovered from COVID-19 were included in the dataset. Points the paper makes about the study in general: The quantity of clinical and demographic metadata differed by source and by participant and was supplied without curation.

TCRbeta CDR3 regions were amplified from genomic DNA by means of the immunoSEQ Assay, a bias-controlled multiplex PCR. Regarding the original processing steps: The number of nucleated cells in each sample was estimated from the amplification of reference gene primers within the assay. Sequence reads were collapsed and filtered to measure the absolute abundance of every unique TCRbeta CDR3 rearrangement. For each sample, productive Simpson clonality was calculated as the square root of Simpson's diversity index across productive rearrangements. TCRdb took this table from immuneACCESS and kept in-frame rearrangements with V and J called. Such tables lack part of the clones; where checked against another copy, unresolved V genes explain under half of the gap, and the rest is unexplained. Clone size and V and J calls were adopted from that table, with D and trimming inferred from the DNA. Across this sample there are approximately 270,000 clones, with 80% to 90% seen only once. Around 4.5% of the sample is held by the ten biggest clonotypes.

The count of this clone is one. It lacks a known antigen. Per-nucleotide qualities are absent, and no much larger clonotype sits a single base away. The CDR1 and CDR2 encoded by the germline V gene are SGHDT and YYEEEE. Measured from the cysteine to the phenylalanine, the CDR3 is 14 residues long. Only the CDR3 part of the read is kept: 42 bases, read in frame from the first base. V is reduced by 2 bases and J by 2 bases, leaving a spacing of 10 bases between them. Participants in the prospective study were aged about 18 to 95 years, lived in 20 to 30 United States geographic areas, and enrolled through a virtual design. In the prospective study, participants were assigned to cohorts based on the clinical history participants reported in a screening survey and a study questionnaire. Recovered participants in ImmuneRACE Cohort 3 were defined by two consecutive negative NP/OP PCR tests, clearance by a healthcare professional, or resolution of symptoms. Each participant in the prospective study had whole blood, serum and a nasopharyngeal or oropharyngeal swab collected by mobile phlebotomists. Participants in the prospective study had the option to provide additional blood draws and questionnaires over an approximately 2-month period. Before DNA extraction, prospective study blood samples were shipped either frozen or at room temperature.

This TCR derives from a woman in her 30s who had recovered from COVID-19. The sequenced sample consisted of PBMCs or T cells enriched from blood (not recorded which). The receptor chain draws on TRBV5-6 and TRBJ2-5; no D gene can be assigned with confidence. The bases are TGTGCCAGCAGCTTTTTGATACAGCAAGAGACCCAGTACTTC. The translation is CASSFLIQQETQYF.